This paragraph covers one TCR beta chain sequence. This record belongs to a study of blood T cell repertoires in COVID-19. Whole-study context: Nucleic acid was either cDNA or gDNA, and it came from T cells, B-cell-depleted T cells, or PBMCs.

The germline V gene has CDR1 SGHRS and CDR2 YFSETQ. V dropped 0 bases and J dropped 5; count of bases not matched to a gene: 3. The CDR3 spans 16 residues. Libraries were prepared by immunoSEQ multiplex PCR; TCRdb keeps only in-frame clonotypes and omits some of them. The sample has over 600,000 clones; 80% to 90% are singletons. The TCR sequence derives from a young woman with acute or convalescent COVID-19. Material: peripheral blood. The V gene is TRBV5-1, the J gene TRBJ2-3, with TRBD2 matching 13 bases. Here the CDR3 DNA reads TGCGCCAGCAGCTTGGGACTAGCGGGGGGACGAGATACGCAGTATTTT. Its translation: CASSLGLAGGRDTQYF. Supplemented by reference TRBV5-1 and TRBJ2-3, the full variable domain reads KAGVTQTPRYLIKTRGQQVTLSCSPISGHRSVSWYQQTPGQGLQFLFEYFSETQRNKGNFPGRFSGRQFSNSRSEMNVSTLELGDSALYLCASSLGLAGGRDTQYFGPGTRLTVL.